This TCR beta chain was identified during a study of cytomegalovirus exposure and HLA in healthy donors. Germline V gene data show CDR1 as SGDLS and CDR2 as YYNGEE. The CDR3 totals 13 residues. Trimming stripped 0 bases from V and 2 bases from J, with 5 bases between. The PCR made use of 60 Vbeta and 13 Jbeta primers. Profiled with immunoSEQ multiplex PCR; TCRdb holds only in-frame clones, not every one. This sample has 60,000 to 65,000 clones, with about 87% found just once. Findings and caveats of the study: Immune exposure information comprised only CMV serostatus. A prior analysis recorded that most TCR beta V segments were productive about 90% or about 30% of the time. TCR beta sequences reportedly predicted the HLA-A and HLA-B alleles of most subjects accurately. A later analysis linked a missense DCLRE1C variant to TCR beta V- and J-gene trimming.

Worth noting for this clone: Its antigen is unknown.

This clonotype originated in a young man in good health and CMV-seronegative. The sequencing input was PBMCs. The gene calls are TRBV9 and TRBJ1-2; D call uncertain. CDR3 DNA: TGTGCCAGCAGCGTAGCAGTGAACTATGGCTACACCTTC. Encoded protein: CASSVAVNYGYTF.